This TCR beta chain emerged from a study of control samples from healthy donors and cancer patients. This CDR3 has 13 amino acids. Per the germline V gene, CDR1 is LGHDT and CDR2 is YNNKEL (reference sequence). V shed 7 bases and J shed 6 bases, with 12 bases lying between them. Using immunoSEQ multiplex PCR, the repertoire was profiled, and TCRdb retains in-frame clones only, with some absent. The sample gives some 76,000 clones, 75% to 90% of which show up once; approximately 9.4% is in the top ten. The TCR comes from a woman between 45 and 65 years old with colorectal cancer. The sequenced sample was PBMCs. The chain recombines TRBV3-1 (or the pseudogene TRBV3-2) with TRBJ2-2; D possibly corresponds to TRBD2 (5 bases). The DNA of the CDR3 is TGTGCCAGCACCCCGCCCGGGGCCGGGGAGCTGTTTTTT. Translated, it gives CASTPPGAGELFF.